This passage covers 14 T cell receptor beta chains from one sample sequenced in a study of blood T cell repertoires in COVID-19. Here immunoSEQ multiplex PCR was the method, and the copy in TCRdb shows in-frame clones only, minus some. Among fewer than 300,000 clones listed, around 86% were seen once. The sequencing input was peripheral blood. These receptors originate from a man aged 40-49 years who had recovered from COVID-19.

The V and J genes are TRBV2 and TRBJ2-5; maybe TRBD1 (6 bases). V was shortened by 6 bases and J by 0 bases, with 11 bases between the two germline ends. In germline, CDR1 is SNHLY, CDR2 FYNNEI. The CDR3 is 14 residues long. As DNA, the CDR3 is TGTGCCAGCAGGGCAGGACAGTACCAAGAGACCCAGTACTTC. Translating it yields CASRAGQYQETQYF.

The CDR3 bases are TGTGCCAGCAGCTTAGGGGTCTGGGGGGTAGTCGGCTACACCTTC. It codes for CASSLGVWGVVGYTF. The genes are TRBV7-2 and TRBJ1-2; TRBD1 might be the D (5 bases). CDR1 is SGHTA, CDR2 FQGNSA, per germline. V was shortened by 1 base and J by 8 bases, with 17 bases between the two germline ends. The CDR3 length is 15 residues.

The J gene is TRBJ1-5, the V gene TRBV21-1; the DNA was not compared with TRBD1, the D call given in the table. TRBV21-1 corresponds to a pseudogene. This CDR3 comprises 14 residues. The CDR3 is CASSNRDRDGPQHF. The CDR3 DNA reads TGTGCCAGCAGCAATAGAGACAGGGATGGCCCCCAGCATTTT.

The DNA of the CDR3 is TGTGCCAGCAGCTCCCGGGGTTTCGGGCGGAACACCGGGGAGCTGTTTTTT. Translating it yields CASSSRGFGRNTGELFF. This sequence joins TRBV7-9 and TRBJ2-2; a possible D gene is TRBD2 (5 bases). CDR1 is SEHNR, CDR2 FQNEAQ, per germline (reference sequence). V was cut by 4 bases and J by 1 base, with 16 bases left in between. The CDR3 is made up of 17 amino acids. Together with reference TRBV7-9 and TRBJ2-2, the CDR3 gives the full variable domain: DTGVSQNPRHKITKRGQNVTFRCDPISEHNRLYWYRQTLGQGPEFLTYFQNEAQLEKSRLLSDRFSAERPKGSFSTLEIQRTEQGDSAMYLCASSSRGFGRNTGELFFGEGSRLTVL.

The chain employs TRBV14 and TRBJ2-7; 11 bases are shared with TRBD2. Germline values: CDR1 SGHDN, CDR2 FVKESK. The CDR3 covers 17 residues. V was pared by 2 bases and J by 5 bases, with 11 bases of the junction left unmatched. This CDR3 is CASSQQLAGAQIHEQYF. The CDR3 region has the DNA TGTGCCAGCAGCCAACAACTAGCGGGGGCCCAAATACACGAGCAGTACTTC.

CDR3 in DNA: TGTGCCGTACGGGTCTCTGGGGCCAACGTCCTGACTTTC. It specifies CAVRVSGANVLTF. The V and J genes are TRBV6-5 and TRBJ2-6, with D unclear. Trimming left V 11 bases short and J 0 bases short, with 8 bases between. Germline V CDR1 and CDR2: MNHEY, SVGAGI. The CDR3 runs to 13 residues.

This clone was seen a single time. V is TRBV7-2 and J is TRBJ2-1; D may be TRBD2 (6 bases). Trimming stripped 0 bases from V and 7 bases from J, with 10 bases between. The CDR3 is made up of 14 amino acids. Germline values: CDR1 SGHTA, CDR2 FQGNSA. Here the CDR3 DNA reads TGTGCCAGCAGCTTAGCTAGCGGTCGGAATGAGCAGTTCTTC. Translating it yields CASSLASGRNEQFF. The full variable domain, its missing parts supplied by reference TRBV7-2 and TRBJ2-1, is GAGVSQSPSNKVTEKGKDVELRCDPISGHTALYWYRQSLGQGLEFLIYFQGNSAPDKSGLPSDRFSAERTGGSVSTLTIQRTQQEDSAVYLCASSLASGRNEQFFGPGTRLTVL.

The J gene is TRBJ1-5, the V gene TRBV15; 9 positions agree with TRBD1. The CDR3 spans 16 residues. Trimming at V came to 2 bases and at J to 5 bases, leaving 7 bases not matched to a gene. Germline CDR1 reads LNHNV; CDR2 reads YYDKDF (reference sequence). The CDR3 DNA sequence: TGTGCCACCAGCAGAACGCCGGGACAGGGACATCAGCCCCAGCATTTT. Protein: CATSRTPGQGHQPQHF.

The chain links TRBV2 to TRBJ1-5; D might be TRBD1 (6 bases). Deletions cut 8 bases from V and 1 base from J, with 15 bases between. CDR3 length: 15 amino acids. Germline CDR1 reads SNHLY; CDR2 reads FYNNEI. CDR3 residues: CASWGGRGSNQPQHF. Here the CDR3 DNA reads TGTGCCAGCTGGGGAGGGAGGGGGAGCAATCAGCCCCAGCATTTT.

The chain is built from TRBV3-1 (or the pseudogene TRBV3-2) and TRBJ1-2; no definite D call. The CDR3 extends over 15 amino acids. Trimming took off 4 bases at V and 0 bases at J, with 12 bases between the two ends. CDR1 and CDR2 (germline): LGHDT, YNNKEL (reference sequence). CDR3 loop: CASSLSWQANYGYTF. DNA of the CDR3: TGTGCCAGCAGCCTAAGCTGGCAGGCTAACTATGGCTACACCTTC.

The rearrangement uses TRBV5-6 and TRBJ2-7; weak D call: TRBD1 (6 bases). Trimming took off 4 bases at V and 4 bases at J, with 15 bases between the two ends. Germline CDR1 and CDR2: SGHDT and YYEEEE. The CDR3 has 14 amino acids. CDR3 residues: CASSPGTSKYEQYF. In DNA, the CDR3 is TGTGCCAGCAGCCCCGGGACAAGCAAGTACGAGCAGTACTTC.

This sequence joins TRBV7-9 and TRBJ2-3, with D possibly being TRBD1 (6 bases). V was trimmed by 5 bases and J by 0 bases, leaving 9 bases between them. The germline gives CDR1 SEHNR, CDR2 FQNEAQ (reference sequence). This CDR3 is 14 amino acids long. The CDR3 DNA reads TGTGCCAGCAGCCTTACAGGGAGCACAGATACGCAGTATTTT. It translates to CASSLTGSTDTQYF.

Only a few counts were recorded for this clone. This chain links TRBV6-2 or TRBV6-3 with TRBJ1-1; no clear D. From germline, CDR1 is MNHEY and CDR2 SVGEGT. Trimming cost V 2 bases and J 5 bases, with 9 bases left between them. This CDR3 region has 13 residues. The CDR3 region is CASSYGVGTEAFF. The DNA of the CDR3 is TGTGCCAGCAGTTACGGTGTCGGGACTGAAGCTTTCTTT.

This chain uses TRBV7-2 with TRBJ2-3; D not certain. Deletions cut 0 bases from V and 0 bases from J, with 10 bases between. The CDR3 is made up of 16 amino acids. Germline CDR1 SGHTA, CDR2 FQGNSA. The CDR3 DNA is TGTGCCAGCAGCTTAGCGAAGCGTGCTAGCACAGATACGCAGTATTTT. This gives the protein CASSLAKRASTDTQYF.